The 18 T cell receptor beta chains presented below share a single source sample, sequenced in a study of T cells in Graves' hyperthyroidism and ophthalmopathy. The source material, RNA transcripts, was used to amplify TCR beta CDR3 regions. Primed by the HTBI set, a first-round RT-PCR was run on the TCR CDR3. TCRdb ran MiXCR on the multiplex PCR reads and lists one entry per CDR3 protein. This table has 250,000 to 300,000 distinct CDR3 sequences, over 15% appearing once. Sequenced sample: blood. All receptors derive from a woman aged 55-70 years with Graves' ophthalmopathy.

This clonotype showed up many times. The chain recombines TRBV12-3 or TRBV12-4 with TRBJ2-7, with 9 bases lining up with TRBD1. The CDR3 is made up of 15 amino acids. J was trimmed by 4 bases and V by 3 bases; bases with no gene match: 7. In DNA, the CDR3 is TGTGCCAGCAGTTTCGGAAGGACAGGGGCTTACGAGCAGTACTTC. It yields the protein CASSFGRTGAYEQYF.

This clonotype was counted at least ten times. This chain joins TRBV29-1 and TRBJ1-2; D gene ambiguous. The CDR3 runs to 14 residues. V was pared by 5 bases and J by 2 bases, with 15 bases between. Germline-derived CDR1 and CDR2 are SQVTM and ANQGSEA. CDR3: CSVQSGRTNYGYTF. The CDR3 nucleotides read TGCAGCGTTCAGAGCGGCCGAACCAACTATGGCTACACCTTC.

The table lists this clonotype with many counts. V gene TRBV3-1 combines with J gene TRBJ2-3; 8 positions agree with TRBD2. There are 18 residues in the CDR3. CDR1 and CDR2 (germline): LGHDT, YNNKEL (reference sequence). The trim removed 0 bases at V and 8 bases at J, leaving 16 bases unmatched. CDR3 amino acids: CASSQDIHGGVTQGTQYF. In DNA form, the CDR3 reads TGTGCCAGCAGCCAAGATATTCACGGGGGGGTTACGCAGGGTACGCAGTATTTT.

This clonotype turned up a few times. This chain uses TRBV28 with TRBJ2-7, with D perhaps being TRBD1 or TRBD2 (5 bases each). This CDR3 comprises 14 residues. Germline V CDR1 and CDR2: MDHEN, SYDVKM. Trimming stripped 5 bases from V and 7 bases from J, with 18 bases between. CDR3 sequence: CASSLPGTGLEQYF. CDR3 bases: TGTGCCAGCAGTCTGCCCGGGACGGGGTTAGAGCAGTACTTC.

This clonotype was recorded a few times. The chain uses TRBV6-2 or TRBV6-3 and TRBJ2-1, with D perhaps matching TRBD2 (6 bases). The CDR3 runs to 15 residues. Trimming left V 6 bases short and J 4 bases short, with 16 bases between. CDR1 and CDR2 from the germline V gene are MNHEY and SVGEGT. CDR3 loop: CASRAGAGGYNEQFF. DNA for the CDR3: TGTGCCAGCAGGGCCGGGGCCGGGGGTTACAATGAGCAGTTCTTC.

This clonotype was counted many times. The rearrangement joins TRBV5-6 to TRBJ2-3, with 9 positions matching TRBD1. V shed 5 bases, J shed 1 base, and the junction held 2 bases outside the gene matches. The CDR3 consists of 14 residues. The V gene's germline CDR1 is SGHDT and CDR2 YYEEEE. CDR3 amino acids: CASSRTGGTDTQYF. The DNA of the CDR3 is TGTGCCAGCAGTCGGACAGGGGGCACAGATACGCAGTATTTT.

In its sample, this clonotype was seen many times. The V and J genes are TRBV12-3 or TRBV12-4 and TRBJ1-6; the match to TRBD1 covers 7 bases. With V trimmed by 5 bases and J by 8 bases, 3 bases remained unmatched. This CDR3 has 13 residues. The CDR3 region is CASSGQEYSPLHF. CDR3 nucleotide sequence: TGTGCCAGCAGTGGACAGGAATATTCACCCCTCCACTTT.

In this sample, this clonotype turned up many times. The V gene is TRBV6-1, the J gene TRBJ1-2, with TRBD1 matching over 10 bases. The germline V gene encodes CDR1 MNHNS and CDR2 SASEGT. The V and J ends lost 5 bases and 8 bases, in that order; junction bases with no gene match: 2. This CDR3 spans 12 amino acids. This chain's CDR3 is CASSRTGGGYTF. CDR3 sequence (DNA): TGTGCCAGCAGTCGGACAGGGGGAGGCTACACCTTC.

This clonotype has at least ten counts. The rearrangement joins TRBV12-3 or TRBV12-4 to TRBJ2-3; 12 nucleotides align to TRBD2. V was pared by 5 bases and J by 3 bases, with 6 bases of the junction left unmatched. The CDR3 runs 16 residues. CDR3 loop: CASSARLAGVTDTQYF. The CDR3 bases are TGTGCCAGCAGTGCCCGACTAGCGGGGGTAACAGATACGCAGTATTTT.

This chain connects TRBV30 to TRBJ2-2; no firm D call. The ends were cut back, 3 bases at V and 4 bases at J, with 6 bases in the middle. The CDR3 totals 12 residues. Looked up from germline, CDR1 is GTSNPN and CDR2 is SVGIG (reference sequence). This CDR3 reads CAWRGFTGELFF. The CDR3 DNA sequence: TGTGCCTGGAGAGGGTTCACCGGGGAGCTGTTTTTT.

The chain couples TRBV28 to TRBJ2-1, with 12 positions matching TRBD2. The germline gives CDR1 MDHEN, CDR2 SYDVKM. This CDR3 comprises 17 residues. J lost 3 bases, V lost 6 bases, and 9 bases had no gene match. Here the CDR3 DNA reads TGTGCCAGCAGCACCCGACTAGCGGGAGAGGGCTACAATGAGCAGTTCTTC. Protein sequence: CASSTRLAGEGYNEQFF.

The CDR3 spells CSARVQGTYEQYF. In DNA, the CDR3 is TGCAGTGCTAGAGTGCAGGGGACTTACGAGCAGTACTTC. The chain carries TRBV20-1 and TRBJ2-7; D could derive from TRBD1 or TRBD2 (6 bases each). CDR1 and CDR2 from the germline V gene are DFQATT and SNEGSKA (reference sequence). This CDR3 has 13 amino acids. V was pared by 1 base and J by 4 bases, with 11 bases between.

This sequence joins TRBV7-2 and TRBJ2-1; 9 nucleotides align to TRBD2. The trim removed 6 bases at V and 6 bases at J, leaving 6 bases unmatched. Germline lookup yields CDR1 SGHTA and CDR2 FQGNSA. This CDR3 has 14 residues. CDR3 loop: CASSRLAAFNEQFF. For the CDR3, the DNA is TGTGCCAGCAGTCGACTAGCGGCGTTCAATGAGCAGTTCTTC.

This chain uses TRBV19 with TRBJ1-1; D uncertain. This CDR3 is built from 13 residues. V lost 3 bases and J 2 bases, leaving 7 bases between the germline ends. Germline V gene sequence: CDR1 LNHDA, CDR2 SQIVND (reference sequence). This chain's CDR3 is CASSISDNTEAFF. The CDR3 DNA reads as TGTGCCAGTAGTATTAGTGACAACACTGAAGCTTTCTTT.

This clonotype has more than one count but fewer than ten. The chain recombines TRBV3-1 with TRBJ2-5, with 8 bases identical to TRBD1. This CDR3 contains 17 residues. V shed 0 bases and J 4 bases; nucleotides not matched to a gene: 10. Germline CDR1 and CDR2: LGHDT and YNNKEL (reference sequence). The CDR3, as DNA: TGTGCCAGCAGCCAAGACCCAACGGGCCAGGGGGCAGAGACCCAGTACTTC. The encoded protein is CASSQDPTGQGAETQYF.

CDR3 in DNA: TGTGCCAGCAGTGTACGTGATGACAGGATCGGGGCCGGGGAGCTGTTTTTT. Its translation is CASSVRDDRIGAGELFF. The chain links TRBV6-1 to TRBJ2-2, with D possibly TRBD1 on 6 matching bases. The CDR3 totals 17 residues. Trimming pared 4 bases from V and 6 bases from J, leaving 21 bases between. Germline CDR1 reads MNHNS; CDR2 reads SASEGT.

This clonotype was seen many times. The rearrangement links TRBV6-4 to TRBJ1-2, with D possibly being TRBD1 (6 bases). V lost 6 bases and J lost 7, with 18 bases in between. Germline V lookup: CDR1 MRHNA, CDR2 SNTAGT. The CDR3 runs to 14 residues. The CDR3 sequence is CASRPQGGGLGYTF. CDR3 DNA sequence: TGTGCCAGCAGGCCACAGGGTGGGGGCCTTGGCTACACCTTC.

The sample holds a few counts of this clonotype. The chain carries TRBV9 and TRBJ1-6; D gene ambiguous. The CDR3 length is 14 residues. V lost 3 bases to trimming and J lost 11 bases, with 15 bases between them. CDR1 and CDR2 from the germline V gene are SGDLS and YYNGEE. The CDR3, as DNA: TGTGCCAGCAGCGAACCTGGGCGTAGTGCACCCCTCCACTTT. Residues: CASSEPGRSAPLHF.